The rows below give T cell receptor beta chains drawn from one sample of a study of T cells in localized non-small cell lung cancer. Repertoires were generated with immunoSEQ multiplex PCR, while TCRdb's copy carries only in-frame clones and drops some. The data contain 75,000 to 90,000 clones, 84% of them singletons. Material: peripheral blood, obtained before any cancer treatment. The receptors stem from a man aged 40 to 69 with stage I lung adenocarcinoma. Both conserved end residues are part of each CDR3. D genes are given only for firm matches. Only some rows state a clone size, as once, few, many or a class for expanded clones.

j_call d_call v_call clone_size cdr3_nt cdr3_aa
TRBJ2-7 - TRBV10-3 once TGTGCCATCTCGTTCGGGGGAAGCGAGCAGTACTTC CAISFGGSEQYF
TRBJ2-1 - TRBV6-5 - TGTGCCAGCAGTGCCCCGCGGCAGGGGTACAATGAGCAGTTCTTC CASSAPRQGYNEQFF
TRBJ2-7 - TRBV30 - TGTGCCTGGAGGCCTCGGGGCTCAGTCTACGAGCAGTACTTC CAWRPRGSVYEQYF
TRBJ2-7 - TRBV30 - TGTGCCTGGAGCTTCGGGAGTGGTCTCGGGGAGCAGTACTTC CAWSFGSGLGEQYF
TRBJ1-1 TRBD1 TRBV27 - TGTGCCAGCAGGACCAATAACAGGGGTACTGAAGCTTTCTTT CASRTNNRGTEAFF
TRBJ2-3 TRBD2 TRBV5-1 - TGCGCCAGCAGCTGGAACTCCGGGACTAGCGGGAGCAGCCCGCAGTATTTT CASSWNSGTSGSSPQYF
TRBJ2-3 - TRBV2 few TGTGCCAGCAGTGACGCTACGCAGTATTTT CASSDATQYF
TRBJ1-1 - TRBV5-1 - TGCGCCAGCAATCCGGATGGGGGGAGTGAAGCTTTCTTT CASNPDGGSEAFF
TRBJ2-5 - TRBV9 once TGTGCCAGCAGCGTAGGGGGGTCAGGGGCCCACCGCCAAGAGACCCAGTACTTC CASSVGGSGAHRQETQYF
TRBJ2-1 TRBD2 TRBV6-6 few TGTGCCAGCAGGGGGGGGAGCCTCAACAATGAGCAGTTCTTC CASRGGSLNNEQFF
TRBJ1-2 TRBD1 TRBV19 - TGTGCCAGTAGTATGCCCGGGACAGGGGACCGTGGCTACACCTTC CASSMPGTGDRGYTF
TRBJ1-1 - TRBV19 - TGTGCCAGTAGTAATAAGGCTTTGAACACTGAAGCTTTCTTT CASSNKALNTEAFF
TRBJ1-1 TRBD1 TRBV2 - TGTGCCAGCAGTGAAGGACAGGGAGACACTGAAGCTTTCTTT CASSEGQGDTEAFF
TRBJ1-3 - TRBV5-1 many TGCGCCAGCAGCGTAACCAGTACTGGAAACACCATATATTTT CASSVTSTGNTIYF
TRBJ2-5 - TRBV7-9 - TGTGCCAGCAGCTTAGTGTGGAGGGGGCAGGAGACCCAGTACTTC CASSLVWRGQETQYF
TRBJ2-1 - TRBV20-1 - TGCAGTGCTAGAGCCACCGAGCAGTTCTTC CSARATEQFF
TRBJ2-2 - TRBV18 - TGTGCCAGCTCACCAGAACACGAAAGCACCGGGGAGCTGTTTTTT CASSPEHESTGELFF
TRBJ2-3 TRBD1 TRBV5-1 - TGCGCCAGCAGCATTCAGGGGGATGGAGCAGATACGCAGTATTTT CASSIQGDGADTQYF
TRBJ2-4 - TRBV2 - TGTGCCAGCAAGAAAAGGACAGCTCCGGGGGACATTCAGTACTTC CASKKRTAPGDIQYF
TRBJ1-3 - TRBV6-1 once TGTGCCAGCAGTCAGGGTGGTTCTGGAAACACCATATATTTT CASSQGGSGNTIYF
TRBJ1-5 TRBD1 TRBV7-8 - TGTGCCAGCAGCCCTAGGGGGGACGGGACAGTTCATCAGCCCCAGCATTTT CASSPRGDGTVHQPQHF
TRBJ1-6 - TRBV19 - TGTGCCAGTAGTGGGGCCTCCCTCAGGGATTCACCCCTCCACTTT CASSGASLRDSPLHF
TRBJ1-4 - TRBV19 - TGTGCCAGTCGATCAGGGGAAAATGAAAAACTGTTTTTT CASRSGENEKLFF
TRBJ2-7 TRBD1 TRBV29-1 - TGCAGCGTTGAGGGACAGGCCTACGAGCAGTACTTC CSVEGQAYEQYF
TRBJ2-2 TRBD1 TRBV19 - TGTGCCACGGGGGTGGCAGGGGGCCCCGGGGAGCTGTTTTTT CATGVAGGPGELFF
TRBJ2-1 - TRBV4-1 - TGCGCCAGCAGCCACCTTCTAGCAAATGAGCAGTTCTTC CASSHLLANEQFF
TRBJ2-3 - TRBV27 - TGTGCCAGCAGTTTATTTCCCCTGGAGGATACGCAGTATTTT CASSLFPLEDTQYF
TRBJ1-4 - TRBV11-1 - TGTGCCAGCAGCCTTGACAGGACTAATGAAAAACTGTTTTTT CASSLDRTNEKLFF
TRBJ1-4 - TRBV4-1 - TGCGCCAGCAGCCTCAGAGACAGTGCAACTAATGAAAAACTGTTTTTT CASSLRDSATNEKLFF
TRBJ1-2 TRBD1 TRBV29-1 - TGCAGCGCCGGACAGGGGGAGATTGGTGGCTACACCTTC CSAGQGEIGGYTF
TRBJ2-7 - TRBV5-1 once TGCGCCAGCAGCTGGGGTTACGAGCAGTACTTC CASSWGYEQYF
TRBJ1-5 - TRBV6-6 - TGTGCCAGCAGTGCTAGGGGCAATCAGCCCCAGCATTTT CASSARGNQPQHF
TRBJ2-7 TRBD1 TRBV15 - TGTGCCACCAGCAGGAGAATCGGGACAGGTTCCTACGAGCAGTACTTC CATSRRIGTGSYEQYF
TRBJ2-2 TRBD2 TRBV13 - TGTGCCAGCAGCTTAGGGCCCAGCGGGACGAACACCGGGGAGCTGTTTTTT CASSLGPSGTNTGELFF